The 5 T cell receptor beta chains below come from one sample, sequenced in a study of T cell repertoires in cytomegalovirus infection. TCRdb called the reads again in MiXCR, with one record for every CDR3 protein. The sample shows approximately 76,000 distinct CDR3 sequences, about 4% of them seen only once. Sequencing was done on a sample of PBMCs. The receptors here all came from a human donor in good health (CMV status not recorded). Some clones in this sample may be carry-over from other donors' samples.

This clonotype was recorded at least ten times. The V and J genes are TRBV7-2 and TRBJ2-7; 15 bases match TRBD2. The germline V gene has CDR1 SGHTA and CDR2 FQGNSA. The CDR3 spans 17 residues. J was trimmed by 1 base and V by 1 base; bases with no gene match: 2. The CDR3 DNA follows: TGTGCCAGCAGCTTAGGTGGGACTAGCGGGGGGTCCTACGAGCAGTACTTC. Protein sequence: CASSLGGTSGGSYEQYF.

The table lists this clonotype with many counts. The rearrangement uses TRBV6-2 or TRBV6-3 and TRBJ2-3, with D possibly TRBD2 on 6 matching bases. The germline gives CDR1 MNHEY, CDR2 SVGEGT. V gave up 7 bases and J gave up 7 bases, with 18 bases separating them. The CDR3 runs 14 residues. This CDR3 reads CASTKNGGFYTQYF. CDR3 bases: TGTGCCAGCACTAAAAACGGGGGTTTTTATACGCAGTATTTT.

The table lists this clonotype with many counts. This rearrangement joins TRBV4-3 to TRBJ2-6, with 9 nucleotides matching TRBD1. The germline CDR1 and CDR2 sequences are LGHNA and YSLEER. The CDR3 sequence is 18 residues long. The J segment lost 3 bases and the V segment lost 0 bases, leaving 6 bases of the junction unmatched. The CDR3 loop reads CASSQDPTGGSGANVLTF. The DNA for the CDR3 is TGCGCCAGCAGCCAAGATCCGACAGGGGGTAGTGGGGCCAACGTCCTGACTTTC.

This clonotype has a count of ten or more. A read error may account for a junction end that differs from germline. The chain combines TRBV7-6 with TRBJ2-1; D is perhaps TRBD1 or TRBD2 (6 bases each). The CDR3 runs 15 residues. Germline CDR1 and CDR2: SGHVS and FNYEAQ. CDR3 sequence: CASGLIGGPHNEQFF. In DNA form, the CDR3 reads TGTGCCAGCGGCTTGATCGGGGGCCCTCACAATGAGCAGTTCTTC. The whole variable domain, filled in from reference TRBV7-6 and TRBJ2-1, reads GAGVSQSPRYKVTKRGQDVALRCDPISGHVSLYWYRQALGQGPEFLTYFNYEAQQDKSGLPNDRFSAERPEGSISTLTIQRTEQRDSAMYRCASGLIGGPHNEQFFGPGTRLTVL.

This clonotype was counted only a few times. The chain recombines TRBV7-9 with TRBJ2-7, with 7 bases matching TRBD1. Germline V gives CDR1 SEHNR, CDR2 FQNEAQ (reference sequence). This CDR3 region has 16 residues. V shed 5 bases and J 3 bases; nucleotides not matched to a gene: 13. The DNA of the CDR3 is TGTGCCAGCAGCCCACCAGGGGGTGGACAGTTCTACGAGCAGTACTTC. Its translation is CASSPPGGGQFYEQYF. Looking up the rest from reference TRBV7-9 and TRBJ2-7 gives the full variable domain: DTGVSQNPRHKITKRGQNVTFRCDPISEHNRLYWYRQTLGQGPEFLTYFQNEAQLEKSRLLSDRFSAERPKGSFSTLEIQRTEQGDSAMYLCASSPPGGGQFYEQYFGPGTRLTVT.